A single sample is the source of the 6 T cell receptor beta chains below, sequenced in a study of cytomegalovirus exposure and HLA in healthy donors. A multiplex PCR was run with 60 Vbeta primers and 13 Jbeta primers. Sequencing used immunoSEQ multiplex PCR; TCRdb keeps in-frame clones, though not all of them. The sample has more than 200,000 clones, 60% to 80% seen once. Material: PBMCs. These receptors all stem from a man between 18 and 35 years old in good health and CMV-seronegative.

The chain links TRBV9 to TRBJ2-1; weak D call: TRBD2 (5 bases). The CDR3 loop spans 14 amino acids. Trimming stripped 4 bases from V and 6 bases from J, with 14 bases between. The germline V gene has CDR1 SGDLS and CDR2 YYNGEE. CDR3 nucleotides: TGTGCCAGCAGCCAACGGGGATCGAGCAATGAGCAGTTCTTC. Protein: CASSQRGSSNEQFF.

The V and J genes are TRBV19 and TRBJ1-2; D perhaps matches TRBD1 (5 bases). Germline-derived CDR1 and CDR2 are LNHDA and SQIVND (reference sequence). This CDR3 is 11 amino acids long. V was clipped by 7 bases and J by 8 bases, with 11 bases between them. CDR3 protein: CASNQGYGYTF. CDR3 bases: TGTGCCAGTAACCAGGGATACGGCTACACCTTC.

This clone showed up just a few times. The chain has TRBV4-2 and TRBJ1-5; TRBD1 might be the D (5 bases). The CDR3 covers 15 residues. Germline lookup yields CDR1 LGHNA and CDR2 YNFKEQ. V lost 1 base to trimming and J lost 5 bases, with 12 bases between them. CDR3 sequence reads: CASSQASGVDQPQHF. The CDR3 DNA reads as TGTGCCAGCAGCCAAGCGTCGGGGGTAGATCAGCCCCAGCATTTT.

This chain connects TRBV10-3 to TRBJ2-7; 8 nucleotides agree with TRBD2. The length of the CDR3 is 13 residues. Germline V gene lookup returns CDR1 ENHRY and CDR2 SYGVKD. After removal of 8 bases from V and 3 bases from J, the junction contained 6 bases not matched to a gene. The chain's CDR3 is CAIRSGSFYEQYF. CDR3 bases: TGTGCCATCCGAAGCGGGAGTTTCTACGAGCAGTACTTC.

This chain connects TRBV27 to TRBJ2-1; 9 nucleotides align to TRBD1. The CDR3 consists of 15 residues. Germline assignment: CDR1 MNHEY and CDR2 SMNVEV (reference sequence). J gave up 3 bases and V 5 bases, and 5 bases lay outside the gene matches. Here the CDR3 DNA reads TGTGCCAGCAGTAAGGACAGGGGCTACTACAATGAGCAGTTCTTC. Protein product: CASSKDRGYYNEQFF.

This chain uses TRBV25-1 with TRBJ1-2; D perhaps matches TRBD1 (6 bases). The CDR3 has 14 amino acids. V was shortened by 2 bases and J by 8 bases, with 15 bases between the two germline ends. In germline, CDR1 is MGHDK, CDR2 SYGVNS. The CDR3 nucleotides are TGTGCCAGCAGTGAAGAACCAGGGGTCGAAGGCTACACCTTC. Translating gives CASSEEPGVEGYTF.